Listed here is a single T cell receptor (beta chain). Its recognized antigen is unknown. The record has no base qualities; no much larger clone is one base away. These data belong to a study of CD8 T cells in ankylosing spondylitis (dated by TCRdb to the late 2010s). Study-wide context: The study profiled T cell receptor beta repertoires in healthy donors and ankylosing spondylitis patients to find disease-linked TCR variants. Peripheral blood samples were taken, and synovial fluid was additionally collected from ankylosing spondylitis patients. In total, the full study cohort was made up of some 110 healthy donors and 25 to 30 ankylosing spondylitis patients. Overall results and qualifications from the work: A CD8+ phenotype was shown by the disease-linked clones, which were found at relatively low frequencies in peripheral blood. Some TCR beta motif variants had previously been reported in synovial fluid and blood of reactive arthritis patients, which suggested common disease-initiation mechanisms. Blood from ankylosing spondylitis patients appeared to be characterized by a TCR beta motif made up of several highly homologous amino acid variants. According to the report, matched synovial fluid samples from ankylosing spondylitis patients were significantly enriched for the disease-linked clones.

Inclusive of the bounding cysteine and phenylalanine, the CDR3 is 14 residues long. Only the CDR3 part of the read is kept: 42 bases, read in frame from the first base. CDR1 is given as SGHVS and CDR2 as FNYEAQ, both from the germline V gene. The junction carries 19 bases between V and J, which are trimmed by 5 bases and 11 bases respectively. The data were produced on an Illumina HiSeq 2500. TCR beta libraries were prepared by quantitative 5'-RACE with molecular barcodes. From the authors' description of their analysis: A new computational method, built on a probabilistic model of VDJ rearrangement, was used to identify disease-linked TCR variants. In TCRdb, the public reads were trimmed at Q25 with fastp and aligned with MiXCR, with productive beta chains retained. Each entry merges the rows of one CDR3 protein and shows their most common DNA and genes. Here the V and J calls rest on TCRdb's processing, not on the authors' analysis. The sample table holds roughly 230,000 distinct CDR3 sequences, of which over 7% were seen once. Roughly 4.9% of the sample goes to the ten largest clones.

This sequence was found in a female donor with ankylosing spondylitis or in good health (not recorded which). The V and J genes are TRBV7-6 and TRBJ2-1; the D gene is perhaps TRBD2, from 7 matching bases. Sequenced sample: blood, either unsorted or a sorted T cell fraction (not recorded which). The CDR3 region: CASSIPIGGAQQFF. The DNA sequence is TGTGCCAGCAGCATCCCCATAGGGGGGGCGCAGCAGTTCTTC.